This record concerns one T cell receptor beta chain sequence. Its antigen remains unknown. This specimen belongs to a study of shared clonotypes between healthy human individuals. Study-level background: Contributing individuals were a couple of females and three males aged 18 to 49.

It was CD45RO-negative cells, positively selected for CCR7, that made up naive CD8 cells, with terminally differentiated effector memory CD45RA+ cells excluded. The donor population consisted of healthy HIV-negative adults with no recent acute infections or vaccinations. Study-wide results and caveats: Enrolling few donors narrowed the genetic and exposure-history diversity that was represented.

Germline V gene data show CDR1 as SQVTM and CDR2 as ANQGSEA. This CDR3 has 15 amino acids. The J segment lost 3 bases and the V segment lost 1 base, leaving 9 bases of the junction unmatched. Genomic DNA of every subset was divided equally among multiple immunoSEQ plates. Profiling relied on immunoSEQ multiplex PCR, and the TCRdb table lists in-frame clones only, not all of them. The sample lists about 590,000 clones, around 95% occurring once. This clonotype was obtained from a woman aged 25 to 39 in good health. Sequencing was performed on naive CD8+ T cells sorted from blood. This rearrangement joins TRBV29-1 to TRBJ2-7; 7 positions match TRBD1. The CDR3 DNA reads TGCAGCGTTGAAGTCCGCGGCCAGGGGGACTACGAGCAGTACTTC. This sequence encodes CSVEVRGQGDYEQYF.